The 5 T cell receptor beta chains below all came from one sample that was sequenced in a study of T cells in Graves' hyperthyroidism and ophthalmopathy (dated by TCRdb to about 2019). Libraries were made using multiplex PCR. TCRdb lists the instrument as Illumina HiSeq 2000. Amplification of TCR beta CDR3 regions was carried out from RNA transcripts. For the first round of RT-PCR on the TCR CDR3, the HTBI primer set was used together with the Qiagen OneStep RT-PCR kit. The raw public reads went through TCRdb reprocessing: fastp at Q25, MiXCR clone calling, in-frame beta chains kept. Identical CDR3 proteins give one entry, which carries the most common genes and DNA. Present in this sample are roughly 800,000 distinct CDR3 sequences, roughly 40% of which were seen just once. Together, the top ten hold about 8.9% of the sample. Specimen: blood. The receptors were gathered from a man between 18 and 35 years old with Graves' hyperthyroidism.

The V and J genes are TRBV7-9 and TRBJ2-5; D perhaps matches TRBD1 (6 bases). The CDR3 is 15 residues long. CDR1 SEHNR and CDR2 FQNEAQ come from the germline V gene (reference sequence). Trimming took 4 bases from V and 1 from J, leaving 13 bases between them. CDR3 sequence: CASSSNWDIQETQYF. In nucleotides, the CDR3 is TGTGCCAGCAGCTCCAATTGGGACATCCAAGAGACCCAGTACTTC.

The chain carries TRBV5-8 and TRBJ2-7; unclear D gene. Per germline, CDR1 SGHTS and CDR2 YDEGEE. The V end was cut by 2 bases, the J end by 0 bases, with 9 bases between. This CDR3 has 14 residues. CDR3 in DNA: TGTGCCAGCAGCTTTATGGCGGACTCCTACGAGCAGTACTTC. Translation gives CASSFMADSYEQYF.

The sample holds many counts of this clonotype. J is TRBJ2-7 and V is TRBV7-2; a weak D match, TRBD2 (6 bases). Germline lookup yields CDR1 SGHTA and CDR2 FQGNSA. The CDR3 length is 13 residues. V was trimmed by 4 bases and J by 4 bases, leaving 11 bases between them. The CDR3 DNA reads as TGTGCCAGCAGCTGGGACTCCTTATACGAGCAGTACTTC. Its protein product is CASSWDSLYEQYF. Full variable domain (outside the CDR3, taken from reference TRBV7-2 and TRBJ2-7): GAGVSQSPSNKVTEKGKDVELRCDPISGHTALYWYRQSLGQGLEFLIYFQGNSAPDKSGLPSDRFSAERTGGSVSTLTIQRTQQEDSAVYLCASSWDSLYEQYFGPGTRLTVT.

This clonotype has at least ten counts. V usage is TRBV2 and J usage is TRBJ1-5; tentatively, D is TRBD1 (5 bases). This CDR3 has 13 amino acids. Germline values: CDR1 SNHLY, CDR2 FYNNEI. With 5 bases removed from V and 3 bases from J, the gap between germline ends came to 8 bases. The CDR3 spells CASSRGLNQPQHF. The CDR3 nucleotides are TGTGCCAGCAGTCGGGGCCTCAATCAGCCCCAGCATTTT.

This clonotype was counted between two and nine times. CDR3 bases: TGTGCCAGCAGTTACGGACTCCCCTACGAGCAGTACTTC. This translates into CASSYGLPYEQYF. V and J are TRBV6-6 and TRBJ2-7, with D possibly TRBD2 on 5 matching bases. The V end lost 2 bases, the J end lost 2 bases, and 7 bases lay between the germline ends. This CDR3 region has 13 residues. Germline assignment: CDR1 MNHNY and CDR2 SVGAGI (reference sequence).